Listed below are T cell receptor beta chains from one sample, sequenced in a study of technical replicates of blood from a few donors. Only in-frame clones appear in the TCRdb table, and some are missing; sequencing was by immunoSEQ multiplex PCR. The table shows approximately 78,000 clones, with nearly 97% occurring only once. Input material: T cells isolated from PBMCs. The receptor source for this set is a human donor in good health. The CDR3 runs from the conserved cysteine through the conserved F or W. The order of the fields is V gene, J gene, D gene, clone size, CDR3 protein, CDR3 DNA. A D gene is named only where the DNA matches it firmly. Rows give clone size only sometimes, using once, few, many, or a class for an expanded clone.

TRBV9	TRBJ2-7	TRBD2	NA	CASSGAGGHDEQYF	TGTGCCAGCAGCGGTGCGGGGGGGCACGACGAGCAGTACTTC
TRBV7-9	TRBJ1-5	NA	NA	CASSLGAGSGSNQPQHF	TGTGCCAGCAGCTTAGGAGCTGGGTCGGGGAGCAATCAGCCCCAGCATTTT
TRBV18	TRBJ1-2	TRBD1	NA	CASSPSDRVAYGYTF	TGTGCCAGCTCACCAAGCGACAGGGTAGCCTATGGCTACACCTTC
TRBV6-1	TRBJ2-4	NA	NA	CASSEAEGGGKLAKNIQYF	TGTGCCAGCAGTGAAGCGGAGGGCGGTGGAAAATTAGCCAAAAACATTCAGTACTTC
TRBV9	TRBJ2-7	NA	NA	CASSVDFGLTYEQYF	TGTGCCAGCAGCGTAGATTTCGGACTGACCTACGAGCAGTACTTC
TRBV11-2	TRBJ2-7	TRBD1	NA	CASSHGTGGGYEQYF	TGTGCCAGCAGCCACGGGACAGGGGGCGGGTACGAGCAGTACTTC
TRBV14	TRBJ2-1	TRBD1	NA	CASSPSTGGSWLGQFF	TGTGCCAGCAGCCCTTCGACAGGGGGTTCGTGGTTGGGGCAGTTCTTC
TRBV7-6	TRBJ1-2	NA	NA	CASSPYVGEGGYTF	TGTGCCAGCAGCCCCTACGTCGGTGAGGGTGGCTACACCTTC
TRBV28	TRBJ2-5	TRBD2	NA	CASSTPLQVSSGIQETQYF	TGTGCCAGCAGTACCCCATTACAGGTCTCGAGCGGGATCCAAGAGACCCAGTACTTC
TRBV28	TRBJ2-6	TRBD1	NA	CASSSNDLTLTGDGANVLTF	TGTGCCAGCAGTTCAAATGATCTTACACTAACAGGGGACGGGGCCAACGTCCTGACTTTC
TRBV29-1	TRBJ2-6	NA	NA	CSVDVSGANVLTF	TGCAGCGTTGACGTCTCTGGGGCCAACGTCCTGACTTTC
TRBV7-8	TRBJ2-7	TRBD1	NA	CASSLALGQGSYEQYF	TGTGCCAGCAGCTTAGCGTTAGGACAGGGATCCTACGAGCAGTACTTC
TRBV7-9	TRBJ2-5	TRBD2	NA	CASSLAAGERETQYF	TGTGCCAGCAGCTTAGCAGCGGGAGAACGAGAGACCCAGTACTTC
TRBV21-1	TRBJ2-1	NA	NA	CASRQGAGNEQFF	TGTGCCAGCAGACAGGGGGCAGGTAATGAGCAGTTCTTC
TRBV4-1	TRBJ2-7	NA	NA	CASSQGGLHGYEQYF	TGCGCCAGCAGCCAAGGGGGCCTGCACGGCTACGAGCAGTACTTC
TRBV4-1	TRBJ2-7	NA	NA	CASSLAMSSYEQYF	TGCGCCAGCAGCCTAGCGATGAGCTCCTACGAGCAGTACTTC
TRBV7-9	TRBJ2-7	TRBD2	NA	CASSLASGGAYF	TGTGCCAGCAGCTTAGCGAGCGGGGGGGCGTACTTC
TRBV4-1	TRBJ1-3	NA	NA	CASSPTGPSGNTIYF	TGCGCCAGCAGCCCTACAGGTCCCTCTGGAAACACCATATATTTT
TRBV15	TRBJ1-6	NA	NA	CATTPERSSYNSPLHF	TGTGCCACCACCCCTGAGCGGAGCTCCTATAATTCACCCCTCCACTTT
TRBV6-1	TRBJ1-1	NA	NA	CASSGRAGEDIDTEAFF	TGTGCCAGCAGTGGTAGGGCAGGGGAAGATATTGACACTGAAGCTTTCTTT
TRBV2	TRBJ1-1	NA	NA	CASSEIVEGGAFF	TGTGCCAGCAGTGAGATCGTAGAGGGAGGGGCTTTCTTT
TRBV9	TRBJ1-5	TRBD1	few	CASSVGIGTGSFGEHSNQPQHF	TGTGCCAGCAGCGTAGGAATCGGGACAGGGTCATTCGGGGAGCATAGCAATCAGCCCCAGCATTTT
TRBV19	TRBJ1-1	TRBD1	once	CASSPTGVGTEAFF	TGTGCCAGTAGCCCAACAGGGGTCGGAACTGAAGCTTTCTTT
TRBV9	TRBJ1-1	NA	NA	CASSVVPGNTEAFF	TGTGCCAGCAGCGTAGTACCAGGGAACACTGAAGCTTTCTTT
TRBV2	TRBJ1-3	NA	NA	CASRPTGSGNTIYF	TGTGCCAGCAGGCCGACAGGCTCTGGAAACACCATATATTTT
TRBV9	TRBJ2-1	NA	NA	CASSAQLFELNEQFF	TGTGCCAGCAGCGCTCAATTATTCGAGCTTAATGAGCAGTTCTTC
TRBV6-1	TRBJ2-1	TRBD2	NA	CASSEASGSWNEQFF	TGTGCCAGCAGTGAAGCTAGCGGGAGTTGGAATGAGCAGTTCTTC
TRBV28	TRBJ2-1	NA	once	CASSFILAVSSYNEQFF	TGTGCCAGCAGTTTCATATTGGCGGTAAGCTCCTACAATGAGCAGTTCTTC
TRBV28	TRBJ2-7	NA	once	CASSLVDDQASSYEQYF	TGTGCCAGCAGTTTAGTCGACGACCAAGCGAGCTCCTACGAGCAGTACTTC
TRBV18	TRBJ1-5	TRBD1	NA	CASSRTGNSNQPQHF	TGTGCCAGCTCACGGACAGGGAATAGCAATCAGCCCCAGCATTTT
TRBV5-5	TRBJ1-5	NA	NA	CASSSGEINQPQHF	TGTGCCAGCAGCTCTGGGGAGATCAATCAGCCCCAGCATTTT
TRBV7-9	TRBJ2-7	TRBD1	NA	CASSLGGTGTEQYF	TGTGCCAGCAGCTTAGGGGGGACAGGGACCGAGCAGTACTTC
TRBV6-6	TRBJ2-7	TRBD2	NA	CASSGTSGRAYEQYF	TGTGCCAGCAGTGGTACTAGCGGGAGAGCCTACGAGCAGTACTTC
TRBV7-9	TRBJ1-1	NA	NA	CASGPGITEAFF	TGTGCCAGCGGTCCCGGGATCACTGAAGCTTTCTTT
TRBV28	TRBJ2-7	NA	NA	CASSQDRVAYEQYF	TGTGCCAGCAGTCAAGACCGGGTAGCGTACGAGCAGTACTTC
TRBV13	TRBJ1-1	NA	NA	CASSTGGAGFAEAFF	TGTGCCAGCAGCACCGGGGGGGCCGGGTTCGCTGAAGCTTTCTTT
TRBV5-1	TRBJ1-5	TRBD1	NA	CASSAGTGGGQPQHF	TGCGCCAGCAGCGCCGGGACAGGGGGCGGGCAGCCCCAGCATTTT
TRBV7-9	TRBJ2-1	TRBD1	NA	CASSDTGTGIDNEQFF	TGTGCCAGCAGCGATACTGGGACAGGGATTGACAATGAGCAGTTCTTC
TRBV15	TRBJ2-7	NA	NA	CATSHSLLSNEQYF	TGTGCCACCAGCCATTCGCTGTTATCTAACGAGCAGTACTTC
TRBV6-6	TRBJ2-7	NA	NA	CASSPQRLDSYEQYF	TGTGCCAGCAGCCCCCAGAGGCTTGACTCCTACGAGCAGTACTTC
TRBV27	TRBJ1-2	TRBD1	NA	CASSRFQDRDGYTF	TGTGCCAGCAGTCGATTTCAGGACAGGGATGGCTACACCTTC
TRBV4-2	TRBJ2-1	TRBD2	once	CASSQEVRTSYNEQFF	TGTGCCAGCAGCCAAGAAGTCCGGACTAGCTACAATGAGCAGTTCTTC
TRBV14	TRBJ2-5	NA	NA	CASKGGRFGAQYF	TGTGCCAGCAAGGGAGGACGTTTTGGGGCCCAGTACTTC
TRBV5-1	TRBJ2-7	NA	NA	CASSASGASSYEQYF	TGCGCCAGCAGCGCCTCAGGGGCGAGCTCCTACGAGCAGTACTTC
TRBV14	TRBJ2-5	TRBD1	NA	CASSAGTDLQETQYF	TGTGCCAGCAGCGCAGGGACAGACCTCCAAGAGACCCAGTACTTC